These T cell receptor beta chains were read from a single sample in a study of blood T cell repertoires in COVID-19. Here immunoSEQ multiplex PCR was the method, and the copy in TCRdb shows in-frame clones only, minus some. The table includes around 250,000 clones, about 88% detected once. The sequencing input was PBMCs or T cells enriched from blood (not recorded which). These receptors were obtained from a woman aged 45-65 years who had been exposed to COVID-19. CDR3s include the opening cysteine and the closing phenylalanine or tryptophan. The D gene is left open where the match is weak. Clone size is shown for a subset of rows, as once, few, many or a class of expanded clone.

d_call	v_call	j_call	clone_size	cdr3_nt	cdr3_aa
TRBD1	TRBV5-5	TRBJ1-1	.	TGTGCCAGCAGCTTACCCGGACAGGGGGCGCGTAGGGCTTTCTTT	CASSLPGQGARRAFF
TRBD1	TRBV27	TRBJ2-7	.	TGTGCCAGCTCGTGGACAGGTCGCAACGAGCAGTACTTC	CASSWTGRNEQYF
.	TRBV19	TRBJ1-6	once	TGTGCCAGTAGTCCCCGACAGGCGCCCCGCCCCCCGAATTCACCCCTCCACTTT	CASSPRQAPRPPNSPLHF
.	TRBV3-1/TRBV3-2	TRBJ1-2	.	TGTGCCAGCAGCCAAACTACAGGAGGGTCGGGCTATGGCTACACCTTC	CASSQTTGGSGYGYTF
.	TRBV10-3	TRBJ2-7	once	TGTGCCATCAGTGACTCTGGCCTTAGGACACAGATCTACGAGCAGTACTTC	CAISDSGLRTQIYEQYF
.	TRBV6-1	TRBJ1-6	.	TGTGCCAGCAGTGAGCAGGTCCGATCACCCCTCCACTTT	CASSEQVRSPLHF
TRBD1	TRBV7-8	TRBJ1-1	.	TGTGCCAGCAGCCTCATTCAGGGGGACACTGAAGCTTTCTTT	CASSLIQGDTEAFF
TRBD2	TRBV7-2	TRBJ2-1	.	TGTGCCAGCAGTTACCTAGCGGGGGCTAATGAGCAGTTCTTC	CASSYLAGANEQFF
.	TRBV5-1	TRBJ2-3	.	TGCGCCAGCAGTGAGCTACCCACAGATACGCAGTATTTT	CASSELPTDTQYF
TRBD1	TRBV7-9	TRBJ1-4	.	TGTGCCAGCAGCTTAAGGTCACAGGGGGGACATGAAAAACTGTTTTTT	CASSLRSQGGHEKLFF
.	TRBV11-1	TRBJ1-2	.	TGTGCCAGCAGCTTCCGGTTGGGAGGTGGTGGCTACACCTTC	CASSFRLGGGGYTF
TRBD2	TRBV29-1	TRBJ2-1	few	TGCAGCGCCCGGACTAGCGGGGGATACAATGAGCAGTTCTTC	CSARTSGGYNEQFF
TRBD2	TRBV5-1	TRBJ2-2	.	TGCGCCAGCAGCTTGAAGACAGCGGGAGTAACTGGGGAGCTGTTTTTT	CASSLKTAGVTGELFF
.	TRBV6-2/TRBV6-3	TRBJ1-6	.	TGTGCCAGCAGTTACTTCCCCGGGCGGGAAAGCTCCTATAATTCACCCCTCCACTTT	CASSYFPGRESSYNSPLHF
.	TRBV5-1	TRBJ2-1	few	TGCGCCAGCAGCATCGGGACTTACAATGAGCAGTTCTTC	CASSIGTYNEQFF
.	TRBV29-1	TRBJ1-2	.	TGCAGCGCCGGACAGTTCGTTAACTATGGCTACACCTTC	CSAGQFVNYGYTF
TRBD1	TRBV10-3	TRBJ2-7	once	TGTGCCATCAGTGAGACGACAGGGGGCAAGCAGTACTTC	CAISETTGGKQYF
TRBD1	TRBV5-4	TRBJ2-2	.	TGTGCCAGCAGCTTGGGACAGGGGAAGAAGCCGTTTTTT	CASSLGQGKKPFF
TRBD1	TRBV18	TRBJ1-5	.	TGTGCCAGCTCGCCCCTGGGACAGGGCACCAATCAGCCCCAGCATTTT	CASSPLGQGTNQPQHF
.	TRBV28	TRBJ1-4	.	TGTGCCAGCAGTTTAACCCAACAGAACAATGAAAAACTGTTTTTT	CASSLTQQNNEKLFF
TRBD1	TRBV12-3/TRBV12-4	TRBJ1-1	few	TGTGCCAGCGGGACAGTGAACACTGAAGCTTTCTTT	CASGTVNTEAFF
.	TRBV12-3/TRBV12-4	TRBJ1-2	.	TGTGCCAGCAGCGCGGAACCCTCGCGTGGCTACACCTTC	CASSAEPSRGYTF
.	TRBV19	TRBJ2-5	.	TGTGCCAGTAGTATCAACTCTGGAGAGACCCAGTACTTC	CASSINSGETQYF
TRBD1	TRBV18	TRBJ2-6	.	TGTGCCAGCTCACCACGGACAGGGCTAGGGGCCAACGTCCTGACTTTC	CASSPRTGLGANVLTF
TRBD2	TRBV3-1/TRBV3-2	TRBJ2-6	.	TGTGCCAGCAGCCAAAAAAAGCGGGGGATCCCTTCTGGGGCCAACGTCCTGACTTTC	CASSQKKRGIPSGANVLTF
.	TRBV12-3/TRBV12-4	TRBJ1-1	.	TGTGCCAGCAGTTTACGAGACACTGAAGCTTTCTTT	CASSLRDTEAFF
.	TRBV4-3	TRBJ1-1	.	TGCGCCAGCAACCAAGATAGCTTCGAAATGAACACTGAAGCTTTCTTT	CASNQDSFEMNTEAFF
TRBD1	TRBV6-5	TRBJ1-1	.	TGTGCCAGCAGTCCGGGACAGGGAGGCACTGAAGCTTTCTTT	CASSPGQGGTEAFF
.	TRBV28	TRBJ1-1	.	TGTGCCAGCAGTATCCCAGGGACAAGGAACACTGAAGCTTTCTTT	CASSIPGTRNTEAFF
.	TRBV19	TRBJ1-5	.	TGTGCCAGTAGTACCCGGGACTTCAATCAGCCCCAGCATTTT	CASSTRDFNQPQHF
TRBD1	TRBV29-1	TRBJ2-6	.	TGCAGCGTTTTTGCCCAGGGGGCCTTTGGGGCCAACGTCCTGACTTTC	CSVFAQGAFGANVLTF
.	TRBV18	TRBJ2-7	.	TGTGCCAGCTCACCACGCCGGGGGAACGAGCAGTACTTC	CASSPRRGNEQYF
.	TRBV4-2	TRBJ1-2	.	TGTGCCAGCAGCCAAGAGGGGGGAAGAGATGGCTACACCTTC	CASSQEGGRDGYTF
TRBD1	TRBV15	TRBJ2-1	.	TGTGCCACCAGCAGAGATACCGGGACAGGGTACAATGAGCAGTTCTTC	CATSRDTGTGYNEQFF
.	TRBV10-3	TRBJ1-1	.	TGTGCCATCAGTCCCGGTGGGGGAGGCACTGAAGCTTTCTTT	CAISPGGGGTEAFF
TRBD2	TRBV2	TRBJ2-1	.	TGTGCCAGCAGCGGACGTCCGGGACTAGCGGGGGGGGACCCGTTCTTC	CASSGRPGLAGGDPFF
.	TRBV18	TRBJ1-1	.	TGTGCCAGCTCACCAAGGACTGAAATCGCAACTGAAGCTTTCTTT	CASSPRTEIATEAFF
.	TRBV28	TRBJ1-1	few	TGTGCCAGCAGTCCCCGGGGCACTGAAGCTTTCTTT	CASSPRGTEAFF
.	TRBV15	TRBJ1-1	.	TGTGCCACCGAGGAACCCGGGGAGAACACTGAAGCTTTCTTT	CATEEPGENTEAFF
.	TRBV9	TRBJ1-2	.	TGTGCCAGCAGCGTGGCCGGGGATTATGGCTACACCTTC	CASSVAGDYGYTF
TRBD1	TRBV11-2	TRBJ1-1	.	TGTGCCAGCAGCTTAGTAGGGACCGGACAGGGGAGGACTTTCTTT	CASSLVGTGQGRTFF
.	TRBV12-3/TRBV12-4	TRBJ1-1	.	TGTGCCAGCATTAACCGCGTCGGCACTGAAGCTTTCTTT	CASINRVGTEAFF
TRBD2	TRBV12-3/TRBV12-4	TRBJ2-3	.	TGTGCCAGCAGTTTTGGGAGGGCAGATACGCAGTATTTT	CASSFGRADTQYF
.	TRBV6-4	TRBJ1-5	.	TGTGCCAGCAGTGACTCATGGGGCATGCCCCAGCATTTT	CASSDSWGMPQHF
TRBD1	TRBV5-1	TRBJ2-3	.	TGCGCCAGCAGCCGCCCGGACAGGGGTTATTCAGATACGCAGTATTTT	CASSRPDRGYSDTQYF
.	TRBV24-1	TRBJ1-1	few	TGTGCCACCGTCAAATTCAGGCAAATGAACACTGAAGCTTTCTTT	CATVKFRQMNTEAFF
TRBD1	TRBV28	TRBJ2-7	.	TGTGCCAGCAGGAGTACAGGGGTTAGTCTCGCCGAGCAGTACTTC	CASRSTGVSLAEQYF
TRBD1	TRBV11-2	TRBJ1-2	.	TGTGCCAGCAGCTTAGGGAGGAAGGACAGGGGAAAGGCCTTC	CASSLGRKDRGKAF
TRBD1	TRBV29-1	TRBJ1-2	once	TGCAGCGTAGGGACAGTGCGTAACTATGGCTACACCTTC	CSVGTVRNYGYTF
.	TRBV28	TRBJ1-1	few	TGTGCCAGCAGTTCCCCTGGGGGGGGCTGGACTGAAGCTTTCTTT	CASSSPGGGWTEAFF
TRBD1	TRBV27	TRBJ2-1	.	TGTGCCAGCAGTTCCGGACAGGGAAGGCTTGAGCAGTTCTTC	CASSSGQGRLEQFF